These 9 T cell receptor beta chains came from one sample sequenced in a study of blood T cells in healthy people across ages. The use of a sample-barcoded 5' primer and a J-beta primer mix characterized a second PCR of roughly 6 to 11 cycles. TCRdb used MiXCR to reprocess the 5' RACE reads, holding one entry per CDR3 protein. The repertoire holds roughly 730,000 distinct CDR3 sequences, with more than 55% as singletons. Sequenced material: blood. Source of these receptors: a man aged 35 to 55 in good health.

This clonotype was observed a few times. V gene TRBV29-1 combines with J gene TRBJ2-7; 7 bases are a match to TRBD2. Unmatched junction bases numbered 11, after V lost 3 bases and J lost 3 bases. Germline CDR1 reads SQVTM; CDR2 reads ANQGSEA. This CDR3 spans 15 amino acids. The CDR3 DNA reads TGCAGCGTTGAGGGCGGGAGTATCCCGGACTACGAGCAGTACTTC. Amino acid sequence: CSVEGGSIPDYEQYF.

CDR3 loop: CASSLTEGGHNEQFF. CDR3 bases: TGTGCCAGCAGCTTAACCGAGGGGGGCCACAATGAGCAGTTCTTC. This chain uses TRBV7-9 with TRBJ2-1; D is tentatively TRBD1 or TRBD2 (6 bases each). This CDR3 comprises 15 residues. The ends were cut back, 2 bases at V and 5 bases at J, with 13 bases in the middle. Germline V gives CDR1 SEHNR, CDR2 FQNEAQ (reference sequence).

CDR3 in amino acids: CASSAAGDHEQYF. CDR3 DNA: TGTGCCAGCAGTGCAGCGGGGGATCACGAGCAGTACTTC. This sequence joins TRBV25-1 and TRBJ2-7; 8 bases fit TRBD2. Germline CDR1 is MGHDK and CDR2 is SYGVNS. The trim removed 4 bases at V and 5 bases at J, leaving 4 bases unmatched. CDR3 length equals 13 residues.

This clonotype was seen more than once but under ten times. The chain uses TRBV20-1 and TRBJ2-5, with 7 bases fitting TRBD2. V lost 1 base, J lost 2 bases, and 7 bases stayed unmatched. Germline CDR1 is DFQATT and CDR2 is SNEGSKA (reference sequence). CDR3 size: 15 residues. This CDR3 is CSARGASGLQETQYF. CDR3 sequence (DNA): TGCAGTGCTAGAGGGGCCTCGGGACTACAAGAGACCCAGTACTTC.

The V and J genes are TRBV5-6 and TRBJ1-2; a weak D match, TRBD1 (6 bases). V was cut by 4 bases and J by 4 bases, with 17 bases left in between. This CDR3 region has 15 residues. The germline CDR1 and CDR2 sequences are SGHDT and YYEEEE. The CDR3 spells CASSPDLGGAYGYTF. The CDR3 DNA reads as TGTGCCAGCAGCCCGGACTTGGGGGGGGCCTATGGCTACACCTTC.

The chain is built from TRBV27 and TRBJ2-5, with D unclear. Trimming cost V 0 bases and J 11 bases, with 22 bases left between them. Germline CDR1 MNHEY, CDR2 SMNVEV (reference sequence). The CDR3 loop spans 16 amino acids. The CDR3 loop reads CASSLSWGSIGNEQYF. The CDR3 nucleotides are TGTGCCAGCAGTTTATCGTGGGGATCAATTGGGAATGAGCAGTACTTC.

The chain employs TRBV7-9 and TRBJ1-2, with D possibly being TRBD1 (5 bases). V was clipped by 5 bases and J by 0 bases, with 16 bases between them. CDR1 and CDR2 (germline): SEHNR, FQNEAQ (reference sequence). The CDR3 covers 16 residues. CDR3 loop: CASSPGRDRANYGYTF. As DNA, the CDR3 is TGTGCCAGCAGCCCCGGCCGGGACCGAGCTAACTATGGCTACACCTTC.

The V call is TRBV10-3, the J call TRBJ2-7, with 9 bases lining up with TRBD1. Looked up from germline, CDR1 is ENHRY and CDR2 is SYGVKD. The CDR3 consists of 13 residues. J was trimmed by 6 bases and V by 10 bases; bases with no gene match: 10. The CDR3 spells CATQPGQGSEQYF. In DNA, the CDR3 is TGTGCCACCCAACCGGGACAGGGCTCCGAGCAGTACTTC.

This clonotype has a handful of counts. The chain joins TRBV7-2 to TRBJ1-6; D is ambiguous. The V gene's germline CDR1 is SGHTA and CDR2 FQGNSA. CDR3 length equals 11 residues. The V gene lost 8 bases and the J gene lost 10 bases, with 9 bases spanning the gap. The CDR3 DNA reads TGTGCCAGCGGGCCCCAGTCACCCCTCCACTTT. Amino acids: CASGPQSPLHF.